The 9 T cell receptor beta chains below come from one sample, sequenced in a study of blood T cell repertoires in COVID-19. Sequencing used immunoSEQ multiplex PCR; TCRdb keeps in-frame clones, though not all of them. The sample lists about 61,000 clones, about 88% occurring once. What was sequenced was peripheral blood. These receptors all come from a man older than 75 in a cohort sampled during active COVID-19.

The table lists this clone with a few counts. The V call is TRBV6-5, the J call TRBJ1-2; 10 nucleotides align to TRBD1. The CDR3 contains 15 residues. V gave up 5 bases and J gave up 4 bases; unmatched junction bases: 7. Germline V lookup: CDR1 MNHEY, CDR2 SVGAGI. CDR3: CASSPRRQGAYGYTF. DNA of the CDR3: TGTGCCAGCAGTCCCCGACGACAGGGGGCCTATGGCTACACCTTC.

The rearrangement links TRBV2 to TRBJ1-3; D gene ambiguous. The CDR3 covers 15 residues. Trimming removed 3 bases at V and 4 bases at J, with 13 bases between. Germline V gives CDR1 SNHLY, CDR2 FYNNEI. This CDR3 reads CASSDLLSPGNTIYF. The CDR3 DNA is TGTGCCAGCAGTGACCTTCTCTCCCCGGGAAACACCATATATTTT.

The rearrangement uses TRBV27 and TRBJ2-1; TRBD1 matches 11 bases. The germline V gene has CDR1 MNHEY and CDR2 SMNVEV (reference sequence). The CDR3 length is 14 residues. V lost 5 bases to trimming and J lost 5 bases; unmatched junction nucleotides: 2. The chain's CDR3 is CASSRDRGNNEQFF. CDR3 nucleotides: TGTGCCAGCAGTAGGGACAGGGGGAACAATGAGCAGTTCTTC.

This chain connects TRBV11-2 to TRBJ1-3; a weak D match, TRBD1 (6 bases). The CDR3 has 16 residues. CDR1 and CDR2 from the germline V gene are SGHAT and FQNNGV. V lost 5 bases to trimming and J lost 2 bases, with 16 bases between them. The DNA for the CDR3 is TGTGCCAGCAGCGCCCAAACAGGGAATGCTGGAAACACCATATATTTT. This encodes CASSAQTGNAGNTIYF.

V gene TRBV20-1 combines with J gene TRBJ2-3; no definite D call. This CDR3 has 11 residues. V was pared by 5 bases and J by 6 bases, with 9 bases between. The germline CDR1 and CDR2 sequences are DFQATT and SNEGSKA (reference sequence). CDR3 sequence (DNA): TGCAGTGCTCCCTCCGGGGATACGCAGTATTTT. Translated: CSAPSGDTQYF.

V gene TRBV7-6 combines with J gene TRBJ2-5; 7 nucleotides align to TRBD2. With 0 bases clipped from V and 5 bases from J, the junction kept 12 bases outside the gene matches. Per the germline V gene, CDR1 is SGHVS and CDR2 is FNYEAQ. There are 17 residues in the CDR3. The CDR3 loop reads CASSLASYTGGRETQYF. CDR3 DNA sequence: TGTGCCAGCAGCTTAGCGTCTTATACGGGAGGAAGGGAGACCCAGTACTTC.

V is TRBV6-5 and J is TRBJ1-2; possible D gene TRBD1, 5 bases. Trimming took 0 bases from V and 2 from J, leaving 13 bases between them. Germline CDR1 reads MNHEY; CDR2 reads SVGAGI. The CDR3 spans 16 residues. The CDR3 loop reads CASSYSSAGPNYGYTF. DNA for the CDR3: TGTGCCAGCAGTTACTCGTCTGCAGGGCCCAACTATGGCTACACCTTC.

On this clone: The same CDR3 also results from other DNA sequences found in this sample. This sequence joins TRBV12-3 or TRBV12-4 and TRBJ2-2; a possible D gene is TRBD2 (6 bases). Trimming removed 6 bases at V and 7 bases at J, with 12 bases between. The length of the CDR3 is 13 residues. As DNA, the CDR3 is TGTGCCAGCAGAATTACGGGGGACGGGGAGCTGTTTTTT. It codes for CASRITGDGELFF.

V gene TRBV7-9 combines with J gene TRBJ1-2, with a tentative D call TRBD1 (5 bases). The CDR3 sequence is 15 residues long. Trimming removed 2 bases from V and 6 bases from J, with 16 bases in between. Germline V lookup: CDR1 SEHNR, CDR2 FQNEAQ (reference sequence). CDR3 DNA: TGTGCCAGCAGCTTACTCGGACAAACAGCTCATGGCTACACCTTC. It codes for CASSLLGQTAHGYTF.